The 23 T cell receptor beta chains presented below share a single source sample, sequenced in a study of T cell repertoires in cytomegalovirus infection. TCRdb itself ran the reads through MiXCR, one entry per CDR3 protein. The sample lists some 440,000 distinct CDR3 sequences; about 33% were seen once. The source material was PBMCs. The origin of the receptors is a human donor in good health (CMV status not recorded). Some clones in this sample may be carry-over from other donors' samples.

This clonotype came up many times. The chain carries TRBV7-9 and TRBJ1-2; weak D call: TRBD1 (6 bases). This CDR3 region has 12 residues. V was shortened by 4 bases and J by 11 bases, with 14 bases between the two germline ends. Germline V gene data show CDR1 as SEHNR and CDR2 as FQNEAQ (reference sequence). The CDR3 region is CASSSTGMEYTF. CDR3 sequence (DNA): TGTGCCAGCAGCTCAACAGGGATGGAGTACACCTTC.

J is TRBJ2-5 and V is TRBV2, with D possibly TRBD2 on 5 matching bases. The germline V gene encodes CDR1 SNHLY and CDR2 FYNNEI. V dropped 1 base and J dropped 5 bases, with 14 bases sitting between them. CDR3 length: 15 amino acids. In DNA, the CDR3 is TGTGCCAGCAGTGAAGACGGGCTTGGAGGCGAGACCCAGTACTTC. Amino acid sequence: CASSEDGLGGETQYF.

The chain is built from TRBV20-1 and TRBJ2-7; TRBD2 aligns across 8 bases. The CDR3 runs to 13 residues. Germline V gene sequence: CDR1 DFQATT, CDR2 SNEGSKA (reference sequence). J lost 2 bases, V lost 6 bases, and 6 bases had no gene match. CDR3 DNA: TGCAGTGCGGGCGGGGGGCCCACCTACGAGCAGTACTTC. Translation: CSAGGGPTYEQYF.

The chain joins TRBV20-1 to TRBJ2-7, with unresolved D. CDR1 is DFQATT, CDR2 SNEGSKA, per germline (reference sequence). Between the trimmed V and J ends, which lost 0 bases and 0 bases, there was a span of 9 bases. CDR3 length: 14 amino acids. The CDR3 region has the DNA TGCAGTGCTAGAGAAATCAGACCCTCCTACGAGCAGTACTTC. Amino acid sequence: CSAREIRPSYEQYF.

In regard to this clonotype: Because it lacks the conserved phenylalanine or tryptophan at the end, this CDR3 is likely a read error. V gene TRBV28 combines with J gene TRBJ2-1, with TRBD2 identical over 7 bases. CDR3 length equals 11 residues. The V gene's germline CDR1 is MDHEN and CDR2 SYDVKM. Trimming cost V 8 bases and J 9 bases; bases outside gene matches: 4. The CDR3 DNA sequence: TGTGCCAGCGGGGGGGGAGGTGAGCAGTTCTTA. This gives the protein CASGGGGEQFL.

This clonotype was observed a few times. The chain is built from TRBV10-1 and TRBJ1-1, with D possibly being TRBD1 (5 bases). CDR1 is WNHNN, CDR2 SYGVQD, per germline (reference sequence). The CDR3 contains 15 residues. Between the trimmed V and J ends, which lost 5 bases and 0 bases, there was a span of 13 bases. The CDR3 protein is CASSTNRIMNTEAFF. The CDR3 coding sequence is TGCGCCAGCAGTACAAACAGGATTATGAACACTGAAGCTTTCTTT.

This clonotype was observed a few times. This chain's CDR3 is CATSRQSPSSYNSPLHF. The DNA for the CDR3 is TGCGCCACCTCAAGACAGTCCCCGAGCTCCTATAATTCACCCCTCCACTTT. J is TRBJ1-6 and V is TRBV5-1; D may be TRBD1 (5 bases). Trimming stripped 9 bases from V and 0 bases from J, with 19 bases between. The CDR3 is made up of 17 amino acids. CDR1 and CDR2 (germline): SGHRS, YFSETQ.

This clonotype was found a few times. V usage is TRBV7-2 and J usage is TRBJ1-4; 9 bases are a match to TRBD1. This CDR3 spans 16 amino acids. Per germline, CDR1 SGHTA and CDR2 FQGNSA. V shed 5 bases and J 2 bases; nucleotides not matched to a gene: 6. CDR3 sequence: CASSAGQGGTNEKLFF. CDR3 nucleotides: TGTGCCAGCAGCGCGGGACAGGGAGGCACTAATGAAAAACTGTTTTTT.

This clonotype has ten or more counts. The chain recombines TRBV6-1 with TRBJ2-3; 8 positions agree with TRBD1. V was clipped by 9 bases and J by 2 bases; unmatched bases: 7. The CDR3 runs to 14 residues. Germline CDR1 is MNHNS and CDR2 is SASEGT. The CDR3 is CASRDRGYTDTQYF. The CDR3 coding sequence is TGTGCCAGTAGAGACAGGGGCTACACAGATACGCAGTATTTT.

There are a few counts of this clonotype. The chain joins TRBV18 to TRBJ1-1; TRBD1 matches 10 bases. The CDR3 runs to 15 residues. With V trimmed by 6 bases and J by 6 bases, 10 bases remained unmatched. In germline, CDR1 is KGHSH, CDR2 LQKENI. CDR3 sequence (DNA): TGTGCCAGCTCCCCCAGACAGGGGGCGCGGGCTGAAGCTTTCTTT. It yields the protein CASSPRQGARAEAFF.

This clonotype was seen more than once but under ten times. The CDR3 here is CASSFVGRRETQYF. The CDR3 DNA follows: TGTGCCAGCAGCTTCGTGGGGAGGAGAGAGACCCAGTACTTC. The genes are TRBV7-8 and TRBJ2-5; D may be TRBD2 (6 bases). The V end lost 3 bases, the J end lost 4 bases, and 12 bases lay between the germline ends. The CDR3 contains 14 residues. Germline CDR1 and CDR2: SGHVS and FQNEAQ.

This clonotype was recorded a few times. The chain uses TRBV7-6 and TRBJ1-5; no definite D call. V lost 5 bases to trimming and J lost 0 bases, with 14 bases between them. From germline, CDR1 is SGHVS and CDR2 FNYEAQ. This CDR3 spans 16 amino acids. CDR3 sequence (DNA): TGTGCCAGCAGCCTATTGACGGAGAATAGCAATCAGCCCCAGCATTTT. Its translation is CASSLLTENSNQPQHF.

With respect to this clonotype: Given a much more abundant clone one base away, this may be a read error. This chain joins TRBV6-4 and TRBJ1-1; D is unresolved. The CDR3 runs 14 residues. Germline-derived CDR1 and CDR2 are MRHNA and SNTAGT. The CDR3 spells CARSPLWGNTEAFF. The CDR3 DNA reads as TGTGCCCGCAGCCCACTCTGGGGTAACACTGAAGCTTTCTTT.

V gene TRBV23-1 combines with J gene TRBJ2-5, with D possibly being TRBD1 (6 bases). TRBV23-1 counts as an open reading frame of uncertain function. Between the trimmed V and J ends, which lost 9 bases and 0 bases, there was a span of 17 bases. The CDR3 is 15 amino acids. The CDR3 DNA reads as TGCGCCAGGTTACCCGCCAGGGGAAACCAAGAGACCCAGTACTTC. This codes for CARLPARGNQETQYF.

This clonotype was detected only a few times. Here the CDR3 reads CASSLRLAGESGELFF. CDR3 sequence (DNA): TGTGCCAGCAGCCTACGACTAGCGGGGGAATCCGGGGAGCTGTTTTTT. V usage is TRBV7-3 and J usage is TRBJ2-2; the match to TRBD2 covers 12 bases. Germline-derived CDR1 and CDR2 are SGHTA and FQGTGA. J was trimmed by 6 bases and V by 5 bases; bases with no gene match: 7. The CDR3 is 16 amino acids.

This chain uses TRBV29-1 with TRBJ1-5; 8 bases agree with TRBD1. Germline CDR1 SQVTM, CDR2 ANQGSEA. The CDR3 sequence is 14 residues long. Trimming removed 7 bases from V and 1 base from J; junction bases left unmatched: 6. The DNA for the CDR3 is TGCAGCGCGCGGGCAGGGGGCAGCAATCAGCCCCAGCATTTT. It is translated as CSARAGGSNQPQHF.

V gene TRBV25-1 combines with J gene TRBJ2-7, with 8 bases matching TRBD1. V lost 2 bases and J lost 3; bases outside the gene matches: 6. Germline CDR1 reads MGHDK; CDR2 reads SYGVNS. The CDR3 is 15 amino acids. The CDR3 DNA is TGTGCCAGCAGTGAAGGGGACAGGTCAATCTACGAGCAGTACTTC. Protein sequence: CASSEGDRSIYEQYF.

About this clonotype: A much larger clone lies a single base off, so this may be a read error. The chain employs TRBV7-3 and TRBJ2-1, with a weak D call TRBD1 (6 bases). The ends were cut back, 7 bases at V and 11 bases at J, with 18 bases in the middle. CDR3 length: 13 amino acids. Germline V gene sequence: CDR1 SGHTA, CDR2 FQGTGA. In DNA form, the CDR3 reads TGTGCCAGCACTACACCCGGGACACGCAAGCAGTTCTTC. Protein: CASTTPGTRKQFF.

This clonotype has ten or more counts. This chain joins TRBV6-5 and TRBJ2-1; D is unclear. Trimming cost V 0 bases and J 8 bases, with 17 bases left between them. This CDR3 has 16 amino acids. CDR1 and CDR2 from the germline V gene are MNHEY and SVGAGI. The CDR3 spells CASSYSKSPVRDEQFF. The DNA of the CDR3 is TGTGCCAGCAGTTACTCGAAGTCGCCAGTAAGGGATGAGCAGTTCTTC.

Many counts were recorded for this clonotype. The chain employs TRBV7-8 and TRBJ2-4, with D hard to call. The V and J ends lost 1 base and 0 bases respectively, with 4 bases between them. This CDR3 has 14 amino acids. Germline CDR1 is SGHVS and CDR2 is FQNEAQ. DNA of the CDR3: TGTGCCAGCAGCTTAGGATTAGCCAAAAACATTCAGTACTTC. Its protein is CASSLGLAKNIQYF. The variable domain in full, with the rest retrieved from reference TRBV7-8 and TRBJ2-4, is GAGVSQSPRYKVAKRGQDVALRCDPISGHVSLFWYQQALGQGPEFLTYFQNEAQLDKSGLPSDRFFAERPEGSVSTLKIQRTQQEDSAVYLCASSLGLAKNIQYFGAGTRLSVL.

The table lists this clonotype with many counts. The V call is TRBV12-3 or TRBV12-4, the J call TRBJ2-7; a possible D gene is TRBD1 (6 bases). The length of the CDR3 is 13 residues. V gave up 4 bases and J gave up 3 bases, with 10 bases separating them. The CDR3 here is CASSSDRSYEQYF. For the CDR3, the DNA is TGTGCCAGCAGTTCAGACAGGAGCTACGAGCAGTACTTC.

This clonotype is deemed large. This rearrangement joins TRBV4-1 to TRBJ2-2; 10 bases fit TRBD2. Germline V gene data show CDR1 as MGHRA and CDR2 as YSYEKL. The CDR3 consists of 17 residues. V was clipped by 4 bases and J by 7 bases; unmatched bases: 12. The CDR3 coding sequence is TGCGCCAGCAGCCGGGAAGGGAGCGGGGGGGCCGACGGGGAGCTGTTTTTT. This translates into CASSREGSGGADGELFF.

The chain has TRBV30 and TRBJ1-6, with no clear D. Germline V gene data show CDR1 as GTSNPN and CDR2 as SVGIG (reference sequence). V gave up 0 bases and J gave up 10 bases, with 13 bases separating them. There are 14 residues in the CDR3. Here the CDR3 DNA reads TGTGCCTGGAGTGTACGGGCGGATCGCTCACCCCTCCACTTT. Its translation: CAWSVRADRSPLHF. Supplemented by reference TRBV30 and TRBJ1-6, the full variable domain reads SQTIHQWPATLVQPVGSPLSLECTVEGTSNPNLYWYRQAAGRGLQLLFYSVGIGQISSEVPQNLSASRPQDRQFILSSKKLLLSDSGFYLCAWSVRADRSPLHFGNGTRLTVT.